This T cell receptor beta chain came from a study of cytomegalovirus exposure and HLA in healthy donors. Study-level results: Later work showed greater clonal expansion in HLA-associated TCR beta chains than in equally common others.

The PCR used 60 Vbeta and 13 Jbeta primers. The table came from immunoSEQ multiplex PCR; TCRdb's copy has only in-frame clones and leaves some out. The sample includes approximately 220,000 clones, over 65% of them seen just once. Notes on this clone: Its target is not known.

Trimming pared 5 bases from V and 8 bases from J, leaving 19 bases between. Germline CDR1 and CDR2: SGHDT and YYEEEE. The CDR3 covers 14 residues. This chain links TRBV5-6 with TRBJ1-2; perhaps TRBD1 as D (6 bases). The sequence came from a man aged 18 to 29 in good health and CMV-seronegative. Sequenced: PBMCs. CDR3: CASRTGTSARGYTF. The DNA of the CDR3 is TGTGCCAGCAGGACCGGGACAAGCGCCCGGGGCTACACCTTC.